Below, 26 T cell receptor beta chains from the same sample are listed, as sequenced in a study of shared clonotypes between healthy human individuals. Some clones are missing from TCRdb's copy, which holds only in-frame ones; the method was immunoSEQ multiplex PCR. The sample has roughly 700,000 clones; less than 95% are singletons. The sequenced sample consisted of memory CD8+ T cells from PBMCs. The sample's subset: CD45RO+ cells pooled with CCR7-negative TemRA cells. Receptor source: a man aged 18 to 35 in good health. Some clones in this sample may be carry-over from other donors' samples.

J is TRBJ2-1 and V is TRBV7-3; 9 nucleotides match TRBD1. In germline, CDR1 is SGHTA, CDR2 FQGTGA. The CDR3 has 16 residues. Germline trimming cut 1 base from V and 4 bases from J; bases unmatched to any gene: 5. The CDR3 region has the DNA TGTGCCAGCAGCTTAATAGGGACAGGGCTTTACAATGAGCAGTTCTTC. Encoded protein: CASSLIGTGLYNEQFF. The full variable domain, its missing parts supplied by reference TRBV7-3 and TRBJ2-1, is GAGVSQTPSNKVTEKGKYVELRCDPISGHTALYWYRQSLGQGPEFLIYFQGTGAADDSGLPNDRFFAVRPEGSVSTLKIQRTERGDSAVYLCASSLIGTGLYNEQFFGPGTRLTVL.

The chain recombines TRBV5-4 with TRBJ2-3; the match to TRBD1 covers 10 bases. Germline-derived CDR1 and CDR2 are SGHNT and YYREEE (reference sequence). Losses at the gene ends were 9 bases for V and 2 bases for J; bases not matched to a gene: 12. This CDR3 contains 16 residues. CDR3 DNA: TGTGCCACCGGAGGGACAGGGGTTGTTAACACAGATACGCAGTATTTT. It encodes CATGGTGVVNTDTQYF.

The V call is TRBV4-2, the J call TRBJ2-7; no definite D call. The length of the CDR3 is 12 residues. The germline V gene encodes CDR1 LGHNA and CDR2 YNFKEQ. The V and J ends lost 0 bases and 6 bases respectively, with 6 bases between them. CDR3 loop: CASSQDNLEQYF. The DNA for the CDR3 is TGTGCCAGCAGCCAAGATAATCTCGAGCAGTACTTC.

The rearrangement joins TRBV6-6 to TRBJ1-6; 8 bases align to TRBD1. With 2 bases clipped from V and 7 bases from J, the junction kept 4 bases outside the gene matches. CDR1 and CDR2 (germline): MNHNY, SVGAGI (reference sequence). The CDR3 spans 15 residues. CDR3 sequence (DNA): TGTGCCAGCAGTTACGCAGGGGGCGGAAATTCACCCCTCCACTTT. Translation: CASSYAGGGNSPLHF.

DNA of the CDR3: TGCGCCAGCAGCCAAGATGAGGCCGTCCCGCCGTTTTTT. The encoded protein is CASSQDEAVPPFF. J is TRBJ1-4 and V is TRBV4-3; D not certain. CDR3 length: 13 amino acids. V was shortened by 0 bases and J by 16 bases, with 15 bases between the two germline ends. From germline, CDR1 is LGHNA and CDR2 YSLEER.

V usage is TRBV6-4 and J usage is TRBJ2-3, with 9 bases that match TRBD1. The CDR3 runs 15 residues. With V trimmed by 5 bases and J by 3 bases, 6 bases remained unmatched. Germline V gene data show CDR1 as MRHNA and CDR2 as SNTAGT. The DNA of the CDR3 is TGTGCCAGCAGTTCCAGACAGGGGGGAACAGATACGCAGTATTTT. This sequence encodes CASSSRQGGTDTQYF.

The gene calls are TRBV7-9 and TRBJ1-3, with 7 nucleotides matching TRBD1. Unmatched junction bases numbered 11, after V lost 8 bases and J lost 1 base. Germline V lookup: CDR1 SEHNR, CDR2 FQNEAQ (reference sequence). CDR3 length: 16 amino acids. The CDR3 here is CASGTDRASSGNTIYF. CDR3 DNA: TGTGCCAGCGGAACTGACAGGGCTAGTTCTGGAAACACCATATATTTT. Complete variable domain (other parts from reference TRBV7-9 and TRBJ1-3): DTGVSQNPRHKITKRGQNVTFRCDPISEHNRLYWYRQTLGQGPEFLTYFQNEAQLEKSRLLSDRFSAERPKGSFSTLEIQRTEQGDSAMYLCASGTDRASSGNTIYFGEGSWLTVV.

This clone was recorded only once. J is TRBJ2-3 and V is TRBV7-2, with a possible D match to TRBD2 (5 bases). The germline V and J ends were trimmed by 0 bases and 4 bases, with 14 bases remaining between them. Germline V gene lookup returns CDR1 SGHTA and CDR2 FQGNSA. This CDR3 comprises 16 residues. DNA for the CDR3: TGTGCCAGCAGCTTAGCCCCCGTGGGAGTCCCAGATACGCAGTATTTT. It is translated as CASSLAPVGVPDTQYF. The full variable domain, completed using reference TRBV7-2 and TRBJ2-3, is GAGVSQSPSNKVTEKGKDVELRCDPISGHTALYWYRQSLGQGLEFLIYFQGNSAPDKSGLPSDRFSAERTGGSVSTLTIQRTQQEDSAVYLCASSLAPVGVPDTQYFGPGTRLTVL.

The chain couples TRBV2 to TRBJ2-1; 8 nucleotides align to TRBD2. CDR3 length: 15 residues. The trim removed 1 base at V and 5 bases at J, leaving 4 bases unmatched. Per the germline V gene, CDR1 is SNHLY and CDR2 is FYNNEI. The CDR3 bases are TGTGCCAGCAGTGAAGAACCAGCGGGAGACAATGAGCAGTTCTTC. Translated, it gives CASSEEPAGDNEQFF.

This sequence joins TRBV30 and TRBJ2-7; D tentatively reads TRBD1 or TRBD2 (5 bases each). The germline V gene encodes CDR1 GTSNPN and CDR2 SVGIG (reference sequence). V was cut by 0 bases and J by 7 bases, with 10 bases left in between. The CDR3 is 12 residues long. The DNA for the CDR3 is TGTGCCTGGAGTGTGAGGGGTTGGGAGCAGTACTTC. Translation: CAWSVRGWEQYF.

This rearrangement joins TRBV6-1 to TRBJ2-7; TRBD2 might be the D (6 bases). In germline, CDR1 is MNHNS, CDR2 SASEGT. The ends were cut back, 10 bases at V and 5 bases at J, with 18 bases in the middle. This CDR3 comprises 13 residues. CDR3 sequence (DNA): TGTGCCACCCCGGACTATAGGACCGACGAGCAGTACTTC. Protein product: CATPDYRTDEQYF.

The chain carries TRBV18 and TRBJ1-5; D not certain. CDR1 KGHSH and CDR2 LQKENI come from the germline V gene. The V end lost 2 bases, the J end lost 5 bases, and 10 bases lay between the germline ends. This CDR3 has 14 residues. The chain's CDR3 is CASSPVGGYQPQHF. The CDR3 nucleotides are TGTGCCAGCTCACCAGTCGGCGGGTATCAGCCCCAGCATTTT.

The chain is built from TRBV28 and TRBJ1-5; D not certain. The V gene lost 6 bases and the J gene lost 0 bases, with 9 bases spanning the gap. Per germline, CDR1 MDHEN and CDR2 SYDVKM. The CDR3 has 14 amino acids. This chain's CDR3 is CASSPRGSNQPQHF. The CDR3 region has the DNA TGTGCCAGCAGCCCACGGGGTAGCAATCAGCCCCAGCATTTT.

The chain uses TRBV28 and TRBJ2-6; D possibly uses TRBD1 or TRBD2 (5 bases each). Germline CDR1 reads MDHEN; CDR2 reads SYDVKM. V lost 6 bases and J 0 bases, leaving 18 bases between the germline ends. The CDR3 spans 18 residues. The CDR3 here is CASRLPGPTRSGANVLTF. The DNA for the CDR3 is TGTGCCAGCAGGTTACCGGGACCTACCCGCTCTGGGGCCAACGTCCTGACTTTC.

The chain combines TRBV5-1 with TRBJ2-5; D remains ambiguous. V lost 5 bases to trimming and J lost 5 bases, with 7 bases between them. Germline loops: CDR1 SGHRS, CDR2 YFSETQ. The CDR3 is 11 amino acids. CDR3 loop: CASRFGETQYF. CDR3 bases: TGCGCCAGCAGATTCGGGGAGACCCAGTACTTC. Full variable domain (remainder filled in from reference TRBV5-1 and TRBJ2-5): KAGVTQTPRYLIKTRGQQVTLSCSPISGHRSVSWYQQTPGQGLQFLFEYFSETQRNKGNFPGRFSGRQFSNSRSEMNVSTLELGDSALYLCASRFGETQYFGPGTRLLVL.

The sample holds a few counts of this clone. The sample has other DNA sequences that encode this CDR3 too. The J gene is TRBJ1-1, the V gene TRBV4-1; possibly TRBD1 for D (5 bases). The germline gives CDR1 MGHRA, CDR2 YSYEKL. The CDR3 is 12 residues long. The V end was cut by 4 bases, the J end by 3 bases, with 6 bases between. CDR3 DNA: TGCGCCAGCAGCCTGGGGGACACTGAAGCTTTCTTT. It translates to CASSLGDTEAFF.

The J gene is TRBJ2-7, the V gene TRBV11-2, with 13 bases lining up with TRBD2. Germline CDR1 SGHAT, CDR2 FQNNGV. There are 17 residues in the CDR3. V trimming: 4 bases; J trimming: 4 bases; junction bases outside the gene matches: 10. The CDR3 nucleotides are TGTGCCAGCAGCTCCCCACTAGCGGGAGGGCCGTGGTACGAGCAGTACTTC. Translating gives CASSSPLAGGPWYEQYF.

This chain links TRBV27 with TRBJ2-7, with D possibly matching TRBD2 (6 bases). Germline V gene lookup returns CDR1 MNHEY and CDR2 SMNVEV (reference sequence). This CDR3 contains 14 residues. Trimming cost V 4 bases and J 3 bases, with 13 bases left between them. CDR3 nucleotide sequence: TGTGCCAGCAGTTGGACGGGAGCCGGCTACGAGCAGTACTTC. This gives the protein CASSWTGAGYEQYF.

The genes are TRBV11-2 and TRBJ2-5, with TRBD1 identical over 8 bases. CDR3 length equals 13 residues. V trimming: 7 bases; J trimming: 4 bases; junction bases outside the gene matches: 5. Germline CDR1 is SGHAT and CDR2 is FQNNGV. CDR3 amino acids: CASKKDRGETQYF. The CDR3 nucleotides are TGTGCCAGCAAGAAAGACAGGGGAGAGACCCAGTACTTC.

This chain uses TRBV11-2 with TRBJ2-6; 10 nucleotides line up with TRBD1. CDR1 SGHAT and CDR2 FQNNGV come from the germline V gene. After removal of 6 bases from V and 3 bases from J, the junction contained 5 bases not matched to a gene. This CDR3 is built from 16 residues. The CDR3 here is CASSRTGGVGANVLTF. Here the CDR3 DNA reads TGTGCCAGCAGTCGGACAGGGGGAGTTGGGGCCAACGTCCTGACTTTC.

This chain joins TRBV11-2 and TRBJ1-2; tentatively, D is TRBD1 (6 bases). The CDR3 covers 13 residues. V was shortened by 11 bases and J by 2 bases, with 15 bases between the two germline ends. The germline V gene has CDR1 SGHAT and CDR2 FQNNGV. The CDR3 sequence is CAVGGGFNYGYTF. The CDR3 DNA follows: TGTGCCGTTGGAGGGGGATTCAACTATGGCTACACCTTC.

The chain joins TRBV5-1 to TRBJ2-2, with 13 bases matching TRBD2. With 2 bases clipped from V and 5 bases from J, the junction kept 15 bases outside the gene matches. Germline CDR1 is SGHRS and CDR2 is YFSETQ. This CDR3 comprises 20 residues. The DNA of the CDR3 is TGCGCCAGCAGCTTAGTTGCGCCTGGACTAGCGGGAGTTTGGACCGGGGAGCTGTTTTTT. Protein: CASSLVAPGLAGVWTGELFF.

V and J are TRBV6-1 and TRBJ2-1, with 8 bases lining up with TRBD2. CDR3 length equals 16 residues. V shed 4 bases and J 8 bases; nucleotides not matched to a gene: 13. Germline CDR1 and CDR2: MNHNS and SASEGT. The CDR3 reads CASSVSGLEFGDEQFF. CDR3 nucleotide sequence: TGTGCCAGCAGTGTGTCGGGACTAGAGTTTGGGGATGAGCAGTTCTTC.

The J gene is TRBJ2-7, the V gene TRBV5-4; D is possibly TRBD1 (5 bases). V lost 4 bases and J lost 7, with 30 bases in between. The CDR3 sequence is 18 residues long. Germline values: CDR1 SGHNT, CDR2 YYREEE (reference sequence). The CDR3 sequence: CASSPARRTRVWSREQYF. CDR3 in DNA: TGTGCCAGCAGCCCTGCTAGAAGGACACGGGTTTGGTCTCGGGAGCAGTACTTC.

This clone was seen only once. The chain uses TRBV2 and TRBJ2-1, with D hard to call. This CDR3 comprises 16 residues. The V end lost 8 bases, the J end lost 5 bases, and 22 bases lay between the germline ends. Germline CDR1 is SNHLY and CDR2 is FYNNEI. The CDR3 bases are TGTGCCAGCGCCGAAAACGGCCGAACAAGGGACAATGAGCAGTTCTTC. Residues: CASAENGRTRDNEQFF.

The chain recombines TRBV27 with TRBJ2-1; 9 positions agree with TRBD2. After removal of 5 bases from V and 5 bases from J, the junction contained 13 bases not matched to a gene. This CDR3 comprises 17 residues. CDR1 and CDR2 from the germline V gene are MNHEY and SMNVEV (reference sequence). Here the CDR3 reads CASSPSVLAGGNNEQFF. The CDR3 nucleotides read TGTGCCAGCAGTCCGTCAGTGTTGGCGGGAGGGAACAATGAGCAGTTCTTC.